This T cell receptor beta chain was sequenced in a study of cytomegalovirus exposure and HLA in healthy donors. Germline lookup yields CDR1 SNHLY and CDR2 FYNNEI. CDR3 size: 13 residues. With 8 bases clipped from V and 4 bases from J, the junction kept 3 bases outside the gene matches. The study, taken as a whole, reports: According to a later analysis, TCR clusters from the first cohort tended to co-occur in the 120 or so validation repertoires. It was reported that the classifier diagnosed cytomegalovirus status with high specificity and sensitivity in both the original and validation cohorts.

This clone was counted many times. Its antigen is undetermined. Repertoires were generated with immunoSEQ multiplex PCR, while TCRdb's copy carries only in-frame clones and drops some. The profile shows some 150,000 clones, about 88% of them singletons. The TCR sequence derives from a woman aged 18-29 years in good health and CMV-seropositive. Specimen: PBMCs. The rearrangement links TRBV2 to TRBJ2-7; TRBD1 aligns across 12 bases. In DNA form, the CDR3 reads TGTGCCAGCGGGACAGGGGGCGGGTACGAGCAGTACTTC. As protein: CASGTGGGYEQYF.